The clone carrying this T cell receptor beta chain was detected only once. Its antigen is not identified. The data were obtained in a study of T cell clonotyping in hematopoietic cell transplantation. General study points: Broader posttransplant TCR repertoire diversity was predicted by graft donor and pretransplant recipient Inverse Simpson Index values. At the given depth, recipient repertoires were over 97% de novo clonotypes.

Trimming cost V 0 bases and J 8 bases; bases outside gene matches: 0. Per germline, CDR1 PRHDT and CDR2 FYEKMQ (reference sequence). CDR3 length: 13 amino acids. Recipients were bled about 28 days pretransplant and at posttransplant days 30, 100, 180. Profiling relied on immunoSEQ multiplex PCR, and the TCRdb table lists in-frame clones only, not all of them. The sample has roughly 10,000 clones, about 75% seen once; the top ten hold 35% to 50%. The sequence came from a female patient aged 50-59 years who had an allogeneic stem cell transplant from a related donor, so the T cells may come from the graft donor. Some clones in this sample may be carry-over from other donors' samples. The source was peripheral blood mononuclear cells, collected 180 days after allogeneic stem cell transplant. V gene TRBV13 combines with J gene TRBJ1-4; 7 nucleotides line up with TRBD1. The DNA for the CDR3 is TGTGCCAGCAGCTTAGGACAGGGGGAAAAACTGTTTTTT. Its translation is CASSLGQGEKLFF.